These T cell receptor beta chains were read from a single sample in a study of shared clonotypes between healthy human individuals. Clones were read by immunoSEQ multiplex PCR, and TCRdb kept only the in-frame ones, dropping some. The top ten hold roughly 1.1% of the sample, which has some 2.1 million clones, about 95% seen once. Specimen: naive CD8+ T cells sorted from blood. The receptors shown here come from a man younger than 35 in good health. Each CDR3 is given with its conserved first and last residue. Each record gives: D gene, V gene, J gene, clone size, CDR3 protein, CDR3 DNA. D genes are given only for firm matches. Rows may omit the clone size; those that give it use once, few, many or a size class.

TRBD2,TRBV28,TRBJ2-4,.,CASRPLTERGGLLLDF,TGTGCCAGCAGACCTCTGACCGAGCGGGGAGGCCTTCTCTTGGACTTC
TRBD2,TRBV7-9,TRBJ2-5,.,CASSSGLAGGYQETQYF,TGTGCCAGCAGCTCCGGACTAGCGGGAGGGTACCAAGAGACCCAGTACTTC
.,TRBV5-4,TRBJ1-1,.,CASSLGGLGSAEAFF,TGTGCCAGCAGCTTGGGGGGCCTTGGATCGGCTGAAGCTTTCTTT
.,TRBV19,TRBJ2-2,.,CATRQENTGELFF,TGTGCCACCCGACAGGAGAACACCGGGGAGCTGTTTTTT
TRBD1,TRBV5-1,TRBJ2-1,.,CASSLAGQGDNEQFF,TGCGCCAGCAGCTTGGCGGGACAGGGGGACAATGAGCAGTTCTTC
.,TRBV10-3,TRBJ2-7,.,CAISDRMMSSYEQYF,TGTGCCATCAGCGACCGGATGATGAGCTCCTACGAGCAGTACTTC
TRBD2,TRBV30,TRBJ2-1,once,CAWTPPPPRGSINEQFF,TGTGCCTGGACCCCACCCCCCCCTCGCGGGAGTATTAATGAGCAGTTCTTC
.,TRBV11-2,TRBJ2-7,.,CASSLEGAGGYEQYF,TGTGCCAGCAGCCTAGAGGGTGCAGGGGGGTACGAGCAGTACTTC
.,TRBV27,TRBJ2-3,.,CASSLSGEDTQYF,TGTGCCAGCAGTTTATCAGGGGAGGATACGCAGTATTTT
TRBD2,TRBV7-9,TRBJ2-1,.,CASSRLAGSSYNEQFF,TGTGCCAGCAGCAGACTAGCGGGGAGCTCCTACAATGAGCAGTTCTTC
.,TRBV4-1,TRBJ2-1,.,CASSQGQSSYNEQFF,TGCGCCAGCAGCCAAGGGCAGAGCTCCTACAATGAGCAGTTCTTC
TRBD2,TRBV28,TRBJ2-7,.,CASSLHRTRAYEQYF,TGTGCCAGCAGTTTACATCGGACTAGAGCCTACGAGCAGTACTTC
.,TRBV6-6,TRBJ1-1,.,CASSYTGSNTEAFF,TGTGCCAGCAGTTACACGGGATCGAACACTGAAGCTTTCTTT
TRBD1,TRBV7-6,TRBJ2-5,.,CASSDDRGPGETQYF,TGTGCCAGCAGCGATGACAGGGGGCCTGGGGAGACCCAGTACTTC
TRBD2,TRBV7-6,TRBJ2-3,.,CASSMRLAGFTDTQYF,TGTGCCAGCAGCATGCGACTAGCGGGGTTCACAGATACGCAGTATTTT
.,TRBV4-3,TRBJ2-5,once,CASSQDGRYSEQETQYF,TGCGCCAGCAGCCAAGATGGCAGGTACAGTGAACAAGAGACCCAGTACTTC
.,TRBV7-8,TRBJ1-2,.,CASSLVAGSDYGYTF,TGTGCCAGCAGCTTAGTGGCGGGGTCCGACTATGGCTACACCTTC
.,TRBV4-1,TRBJ2-4,.,CASSQLRTEAKNIQYF,TGCGCCAGCAGCCAACTCCGGACCGAAGCCAAAAACATTCAGTACTTC
TRBD2,TRBV5-3,TRBJ2-7,.,CARSLAASGTGEQYF,TGTGCCAGAAGCTTGGCGGCTAGCGGGACCGGAGAGCAGTACTTC
TRBD2,TRBV9,TRBJ2-1,.,CASSVDSGRWGTIGEQFF,TGTGCCAGCAGCGTAGATAGCGGGAGATGGGGTACAATCGGTGAGCAGTTCTTC
.,TRBV9,TRBJ1-1,.,CASSVGSGYTEAFF,TGTGCCAGCAGCGTAGGCTCAGGGTACACTGAAGCTTTCTTT
.,TRBV6-1,TRBJ1-1,.,CASSELEGLSSEAFF,TGTGCCAGCAGTGAACTTGAGGGACTTTCAAGTGAAGCTTTCTTT
.,TRBV6-5,TRBJ1-3,once,CATKEGIMFGNTIYF,TGTGCCACCAAGGAGGGGATTATGTTTGGAAACACCATATATTTT
.,TRBV15,TRBJ1-4,.,CATSSSGTDEKLFF,TGTGCCACCAGCAGTAGCGGGACCGATGAAAAACTGTTTTTT
.,TRBV21-1,TRBJ1-2,.,CASSKAGGQNYGYTF,TGTGCCAGCAGCAAAGCGGGGGGACAGAACTATGGCTACACCTTC
.,TRBV1,TRBJ2-6,.,CTSRLPGLQSRANVLTF,TGCACCAGCAGGTTGCCGGGTTTGCAAAGTCGGGCCAACGTCCTGACTTTC
TRBD1,TRBV28,TRBJ1-5,.,CASTPRTGIVGYSNQPQHF,TGTGCCAGCACCCCGAGGACAGGGATCGTAGGGTATAGCAATCAGCCCCAGCATTTT
.,TRBV4-1,TRBJ1-1,.,CASSPPGQGGPEAFF,TGCGCCAGCAGCCCGCCGGGTCAGGGCGGGCCTGAAGCTTTCTTT
.,TRBV19,TRBJ1-1,.,CASGHGMNTEAFF,TGTGCCAGTGGACACGGCATGAACACTGAAGCTTTCTTT
.,TRBV9,TRBJ2-3,.,CASSVEVGGGTDTQYF,TGTGCCAGCAGCGTAGAGGTTGGGGGCGGCACAGATACGCAGTATTTT
TRBD2,TRBV2,TRBJ2-4,.,CASSEAGLAGVPLYF,TGTGCCAGCAGTGAAGCGGGACTAGCGGGAGTCCCTTTGTACTTC
.,TRBV14,TRBJ1-1,.,CASAMVVNTEAFF,TGTGCCAGCGCTATGGTGGTGAACACTGAAGCTTTCTTT
TRBD2,TRBV5-6,TRBJ2-7,.,CASSSPGGGHEQYF,TGTGCCAGCAGCTCCCCCGGGGGGGGTCACGAGCAGTACTTC
.,TRBV6-5,TRBJ1-2,.,CASSYLGQGYGYTF,TGTGCCAGCAGTTACCTGGGGCAGGGCTATGGCTACACCTTC
.,TRBV14,TRBJ2-3,.,CASSRPNSGLTDTQYF,TGTGCCAGCAGCCGTCCTAACAGCGGCCTCACAGATACGCAGTATTTT
.,TRBV7-9,TRBJ2-7,.,CASSLIVYEQYF,TGTGCCAGCAGCTTAATTGTGTACGAGCAGTACTTC
TRBD2,TRBV27,TRBJ2-1,.,CASSAGGPYNEQFF,TGTGCCAGCAGTGCGGGAGGGCCCTACAATGAGCAGTTCTTC
.,TRBV4-3,TRBJ1-3,.,CASSQEVPGGEGNTIYF,TGCGCCAGCAGCCAAGAGGTGCCCGGGGGCGAGGGAAACACCATATATTTT
.,TRBV27,TRBJ2-7,.,CASRRLPTYEQYF,TGTGCCAGCAGGAGACTACCAACCTACGAGCAGTACTTC
TRBD1,TRBV5-6,TRBJ1-1,.,CASSLQGAGVFTEAFF,TGTGCCAGCAGCTTGCAGGGGGCAGGTGTGTTCACTGAAGCTTTCTTT
TRBD2,TRBV7-6,TRBJ2-1,once,CASSPRAGGTYNEQFF,TGTGCCAGCAGCCCGCGGGCGGGGGGGACCTACAATGAGCAGTTCTTC
TRBD2,TRBV7-9,TRBJ2-5,.,CASSLAFAGVETQYF,TGTGCCAGCAGCTTAGCGTTTGCGGGAGTGGAGACCCAGTACTTC
TRBD1,TRBV7-3,TRBJ1-2,few,CASSESGTGSYGYTF,TGTGCCAGCAGCGAAAGCGGGACAGGGTCTTATGGCTACACCTTC
TRBD1,TRBV27,TRBJ2-3,.,CASSLGNRGLIDTQYF,TGTGCCAGCAGTTTAGGGAACAGGGGATTGATAGATACGCAGTATTTT
.,TRBV10-2,TRBJ1-3,.,CASTDAPSGNTIYF,TGCGCCAGCACGGACGCTCCCTCTGGAAACACCATATATTTT
.,TRBV5-6,TRBJ1-2,.,CASGQTQEERAF,TGTGCCAGCGGTCAGACCCAGGAAGAGAGGGCCTTC
TRBD1,TRBV19,TRBJ1-6,.,CASSIRDREFSPLHF,TGTGCCAGTAGTATCCGGGACAGGGAATTTTCACCCCTCCACTTT
TRBD2,TRBV27,TRBJ2-1,.,CASSFSGGRAFNEQFF,TGTGCCAGCAGTTTTTCGGGCGGGAGGGCCTTCAATGAGCAGTTCTTC
.,TRBV28,TRBJ2-2,.,CASSSKWAENYLNTGELFF,TGTGCCAGCAGTTCCAAGTGGGCCGAGAACTACTTGAACACCGGGGAGCTGTTTTTT
.,TRBV30,TRBJ1-1,.,CAWSRSGNTEAFF,TGTGCCTGGAGTAGAAGTGGGAACACTGAAGCTTTCTTT
TRBD1,TRBV11-2,TRBJ2-1,.,CASSLTGDEQFF,TGTGCCAGCAGCCTGACAGGGGATGAGCAGTTCTTC
.,TRBV19,TRBJ1-5,.,CASSIGAANQPQHF,TGTGCCAGTAGTATAGGGGCGGCCAATCAGCCCCAGCATTTT
TRBD2,TRBV5-6,TRBJ2-5,.,CASSLSGTGAETQYF,TGTGCCAGCAGCCTAAGCGGGACCGGGGCGGAGACCCAGTACTTC
.,TRBV28,TRBJ2-7,.,CASSFTDSSYEQYF,TGTGCCAGCAGTTTTACGGACTCCTCCTACGAGCAGTACTTC
.,TRBV4-1,TRBJ1-2,.,CASSQHQAGSGYTF,TGCGCCAGCAGCCAGCATCAGGCGGGGTCTGGCTACACCTTC
.,TRBV6-6,TRBJ2-3,once,CASREPGGDTQYF,TGTGCCAGCAGAGAACCAGGTGGAGATACGCAGTATTTT
TRBD1,TRBV30,TRBJ2-7,once,CAWALGTAYEQYF,TGTGCCTGGGCGTTGGGGACAGCCTACGAGCAGTACTTC
TRBD1,TRBV6-1,TRBJ2-7,.,CASSLGGTGGNEQYF,TGTGCCAGCTCTCTAGGAGGGACAGGGGGCAACGAGCAGTACTTC
.,TRBV7-6,TRBJ2-7,.,CASSLEGGSYEQYF,TGTGCCAGCAGCTTAGAGGGGGGAAGCTACGAGCAGTACTTC
TRBD2,TRBV19,TRBJ2-7,.,CASSIGAGDYEQYF,TGTGCCAGTAGTATCGGGGCGGGGGACTACGAGCAGTACTTC